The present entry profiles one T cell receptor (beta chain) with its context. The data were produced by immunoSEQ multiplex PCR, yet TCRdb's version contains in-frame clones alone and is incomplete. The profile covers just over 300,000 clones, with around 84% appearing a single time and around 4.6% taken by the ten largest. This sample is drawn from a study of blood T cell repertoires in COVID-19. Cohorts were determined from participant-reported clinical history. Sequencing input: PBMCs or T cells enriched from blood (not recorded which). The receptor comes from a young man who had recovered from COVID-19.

The CDR3 DNA is TGTGCCAGCAGCTTCTCCGGGAATGGCAATCAGCCCCAGCATTTT. Protein product: CASSFSGNGNQPQHF. V gene TRBV7-9 combines with J gene TRBJ1-5; D unclear. The V gene's germline CDR1 is SEHNR and CDR2 FQNEAQ (reference sequence). Trimming pared 3 bases from V and 2 bases from J, leaving 11 bases between. This CDR3 spans 15 amino acids. Supplemented by reference TRBV7-9 and TRBJ1-5, the full variable domain reads DTGVSQNPRHKITKRGQNVTFRCDPISEHNRLYWYRQTLGQGPEFLTYFQNEAQLEKSRLLSDRFSAERPKGSFSTLEIQRTEQGDSAMYLCASSFSGNGNQPQHFGDGTRLSIL.